This TCR beta chain appears in the sequencing data of a study of blood T cell repertoires in COVID-19. Study as a whole: The United States, Italy and Spain supplied acute and convalescent COVID-19 samples. T cells, B-cell-depleted T cells, or PBMCs provided the cDNA or gDNA that served as material.

This clone was found once. V lost 4 bases, J lost 0 bases, and 13 bases lay in between. The CDR3 loop spans 16 amino acids. Germline assignment: CDR1 KGHSH and CDR2 LQKENI. Per the original data handling: Amplification with reference gene primers provided the estimates of nucleated cell counts. This table comes from immunoSEQ multiplex PCR, and its TCRdb copy is limited to in-frame clones, with some not included. For V, J and clone size, that table is used; D and trimming come from the DNA. The sample holds 300,000 to 400,000 clones; roughly 90% are singletons and the top ten take 4%. This receptor was identified in a woman aged 50 to 60 with active or convalescent COVID-19. The rearrangement joins TRBV18 to TRBJ2-1, with D perhaps matching TRBD2 (5 bases). Material: peripheral blood. The DNA for the CDR3 is TGTGCCAGCTCACTCCTATCCGGGATCTCCTACAATGAGCAGTTCTTC. Translating gives CASSLLSGISYNEQFF.